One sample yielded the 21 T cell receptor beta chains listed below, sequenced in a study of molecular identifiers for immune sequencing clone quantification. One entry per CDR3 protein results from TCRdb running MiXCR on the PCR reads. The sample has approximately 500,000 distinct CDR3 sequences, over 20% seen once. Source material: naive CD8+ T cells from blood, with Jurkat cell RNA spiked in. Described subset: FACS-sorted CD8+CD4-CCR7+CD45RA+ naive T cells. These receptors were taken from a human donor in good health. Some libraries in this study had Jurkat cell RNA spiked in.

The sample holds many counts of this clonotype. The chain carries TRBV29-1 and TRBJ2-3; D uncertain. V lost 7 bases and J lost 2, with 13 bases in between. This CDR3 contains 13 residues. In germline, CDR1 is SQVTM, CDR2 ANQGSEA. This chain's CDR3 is CSALLENTDTQYF. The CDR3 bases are TGCAGCGCCTTGTTGGAAAACACAGATACGCAGTATTTT.

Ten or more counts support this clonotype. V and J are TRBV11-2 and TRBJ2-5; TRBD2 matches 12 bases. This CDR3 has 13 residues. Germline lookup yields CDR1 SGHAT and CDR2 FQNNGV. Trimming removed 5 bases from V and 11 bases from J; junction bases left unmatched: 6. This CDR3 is CASSGLAGNNQYF. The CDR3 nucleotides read TGTGCCAGCAGCGGACTAGCGGGGAATAATCAGTACTTC.

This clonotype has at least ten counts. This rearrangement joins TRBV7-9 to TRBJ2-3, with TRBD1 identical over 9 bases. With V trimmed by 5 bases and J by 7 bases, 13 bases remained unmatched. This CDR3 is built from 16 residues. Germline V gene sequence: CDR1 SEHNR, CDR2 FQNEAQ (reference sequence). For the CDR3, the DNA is TGTGCCAGCAGCCCGGAACAGGGGGCCCGACGTTATACGCAGTATTTT. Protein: CASSPEQGARRYTQYF.

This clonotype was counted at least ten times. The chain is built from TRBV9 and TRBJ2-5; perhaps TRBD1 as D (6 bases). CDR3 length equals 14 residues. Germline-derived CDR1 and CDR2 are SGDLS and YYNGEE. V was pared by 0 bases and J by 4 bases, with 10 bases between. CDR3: CASSVETGTETQYF. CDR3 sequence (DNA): TGTGCCAGCAGCGTAGAGACAGGCACAGAGACCCAGTACTTC.

CDR3 protein: CASSQELAGGSDTQYF. The CDR3 DNA is TGCGCCAGCAGCCAAGAATTAGCGGGGGGTTCAGATACGCAGTATTTT. V usage is TRBV4-3 and J usage is TRBJ2-3, with 10 bases identical to TRBD2. The length of the CDR3 is 16 residues. In germline, CDR1 is LGHNA, CDR2 YSLEER. With V trimmed by 0 bases and J by 4 bases, 4 bases remained unmatched.

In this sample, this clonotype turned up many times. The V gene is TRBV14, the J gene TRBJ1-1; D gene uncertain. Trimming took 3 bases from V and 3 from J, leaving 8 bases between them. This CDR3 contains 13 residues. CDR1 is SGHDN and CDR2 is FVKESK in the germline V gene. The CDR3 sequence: CASSQPEDTEAFF. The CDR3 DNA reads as TGTGCCAGCAGCCAGCCGGAGGACACTGAAGCTTTCTTT. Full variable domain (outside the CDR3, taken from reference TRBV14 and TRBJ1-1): EAGVTQFPSHSVIEKGQTVTLRCDPISGHDNLYWYRRVMGKEIKFLLHFVKESKQDESGMPNNRFLAERTGGTYSTLKVQPAELEDSGVYFCASSQPEDTEAFFGQGTRLTVV.

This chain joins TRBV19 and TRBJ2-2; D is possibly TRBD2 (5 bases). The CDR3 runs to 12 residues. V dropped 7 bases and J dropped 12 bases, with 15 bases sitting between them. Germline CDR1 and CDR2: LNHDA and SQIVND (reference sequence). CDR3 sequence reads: CASTVGLQKLFF. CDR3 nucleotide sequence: TGTGCCAGTACCGTCGGACTGCAAAAGCTGTTTTTT.

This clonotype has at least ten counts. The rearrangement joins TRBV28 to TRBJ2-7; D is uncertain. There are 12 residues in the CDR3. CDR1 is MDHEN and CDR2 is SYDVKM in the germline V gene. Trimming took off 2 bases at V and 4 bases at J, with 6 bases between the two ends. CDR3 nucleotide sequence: TGTGCCAGCAGTTTAATGCTATACGAGCAGTACTTC. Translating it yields CASSLMLYEQYF.

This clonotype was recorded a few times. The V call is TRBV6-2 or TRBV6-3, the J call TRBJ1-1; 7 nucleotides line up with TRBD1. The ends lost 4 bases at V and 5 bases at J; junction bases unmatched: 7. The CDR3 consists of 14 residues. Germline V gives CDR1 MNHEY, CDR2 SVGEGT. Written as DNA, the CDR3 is TGTGCCAGCAGTTTAATCGGGACAGAGACTGAAGCTTTCTTT. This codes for CASSLIGTETEAFF.

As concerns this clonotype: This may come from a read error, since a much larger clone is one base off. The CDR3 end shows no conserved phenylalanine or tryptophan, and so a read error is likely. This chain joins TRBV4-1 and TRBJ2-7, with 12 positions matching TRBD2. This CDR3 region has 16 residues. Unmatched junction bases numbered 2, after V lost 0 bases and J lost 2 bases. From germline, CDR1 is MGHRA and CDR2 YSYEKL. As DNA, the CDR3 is TGCGCCAGCAGCCAAGAAAGGACTAGCGGGGCCTACGAGCAGTACCTC. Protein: CASSQERTSGAYEQYL.

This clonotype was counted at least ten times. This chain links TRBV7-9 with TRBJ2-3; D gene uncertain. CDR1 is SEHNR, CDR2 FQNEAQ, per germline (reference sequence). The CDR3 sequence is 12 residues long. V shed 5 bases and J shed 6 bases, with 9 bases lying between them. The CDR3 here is CASSTRLDTQYF. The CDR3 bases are TGTGCCAGCAGCACCAGGCTGGATACGCAGTATTTT.

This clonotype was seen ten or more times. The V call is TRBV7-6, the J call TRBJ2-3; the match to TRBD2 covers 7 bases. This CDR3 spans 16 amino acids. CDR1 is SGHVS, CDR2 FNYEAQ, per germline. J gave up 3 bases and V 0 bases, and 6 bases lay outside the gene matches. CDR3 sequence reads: CASSLAESGGTDTQYF. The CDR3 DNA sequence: TGTGCCAGCAGCTTAGCGGAGTCGGGAGGAACAGATACGCAGTATTTT.

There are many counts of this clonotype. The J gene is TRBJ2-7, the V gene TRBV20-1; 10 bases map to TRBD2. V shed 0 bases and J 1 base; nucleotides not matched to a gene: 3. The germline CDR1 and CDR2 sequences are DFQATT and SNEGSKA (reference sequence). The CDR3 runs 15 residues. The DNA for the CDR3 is TGCAGTGCTAGAGATTGGGGACTAGCGTCCTACGAGCAGTACTTC. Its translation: CSARDWGLASYEQYF.

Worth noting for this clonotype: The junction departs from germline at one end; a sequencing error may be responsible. This CDR3 reads CAGSADGNTIYF. The CDR3 nucleotides are TGTGCCGGCAGCGCGGATGGAAACACCATATATTTT. The chain couples TRBV9 to TRBJ1-3; D remains ambiguous. CDR1 is SGDLS and CDR2 is YYNGEE in the germline V gene. CDR3 length: 12 amino acids.

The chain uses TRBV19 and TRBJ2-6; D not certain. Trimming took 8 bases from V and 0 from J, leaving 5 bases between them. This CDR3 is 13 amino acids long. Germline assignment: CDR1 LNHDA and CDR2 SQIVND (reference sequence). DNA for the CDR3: TGTGCCAGTGCCTACTCTGGGGCCAACGTCCTGACTTTC. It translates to CASAYSGANVLTF. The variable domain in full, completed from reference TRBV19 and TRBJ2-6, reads DGGITQSPKYLFRKEGQNVTLSCEQNLNHDAMYWYRQDPGQGLRLIYYSQIVNDFQKGDIAEGYSVSREKKESFPLTVTSAQKNPTAFYLCASAYSGANVLTFGAGSRLTVL.

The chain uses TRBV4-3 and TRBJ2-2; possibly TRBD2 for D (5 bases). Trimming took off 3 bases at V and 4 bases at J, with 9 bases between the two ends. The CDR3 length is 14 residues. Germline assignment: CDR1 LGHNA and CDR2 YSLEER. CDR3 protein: CASSQLSGTGELFF. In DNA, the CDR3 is TGCGCCAGCAGCCAGCTAAGCGGCACCGGGGAGCTGTTTTTT.

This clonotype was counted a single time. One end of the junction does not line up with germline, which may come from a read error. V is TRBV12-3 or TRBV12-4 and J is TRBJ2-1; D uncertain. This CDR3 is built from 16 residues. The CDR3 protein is CASSLVQGISYDEQFF. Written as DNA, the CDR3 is TGTGCCAGCAGTTTAGTTCAAGGAATCTCCTACGATGAGCAGTTCTTC.

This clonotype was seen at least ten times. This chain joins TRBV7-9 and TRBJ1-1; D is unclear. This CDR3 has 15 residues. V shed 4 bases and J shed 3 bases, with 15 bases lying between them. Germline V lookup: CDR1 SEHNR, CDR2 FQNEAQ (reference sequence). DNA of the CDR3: TGTGCCAGCAGCTCCCGTTCAACGGAGGACACTGAAGCTTTCTTT. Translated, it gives CASSSRSTEDTEAFF. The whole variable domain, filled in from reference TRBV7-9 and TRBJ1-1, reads DTGVSQNPRHKITKRGQNVTFRCDPISEHNRLYWYRQTLGQGPEFLTYFQNEAQLEKSRLLSDRFSAERPKGSFSTLEIQRTEQGDSAMYLCASSSRSTEDTEAFFGQGTRLTVV.

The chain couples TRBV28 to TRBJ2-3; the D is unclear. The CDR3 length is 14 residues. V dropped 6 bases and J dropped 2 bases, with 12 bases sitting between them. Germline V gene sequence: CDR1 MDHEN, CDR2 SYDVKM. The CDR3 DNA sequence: TGTGCCAGCAGCAAGGAGAGAAACACAGATACGCAGTATTTT. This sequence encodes CASSKERNTDTQYF.

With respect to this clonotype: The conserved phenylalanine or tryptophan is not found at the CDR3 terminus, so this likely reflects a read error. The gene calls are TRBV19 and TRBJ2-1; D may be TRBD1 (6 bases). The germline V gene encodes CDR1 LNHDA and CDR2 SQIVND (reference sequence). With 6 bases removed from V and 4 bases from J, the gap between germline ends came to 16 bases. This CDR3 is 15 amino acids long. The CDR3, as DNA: TGTGCCAGTAGCCCCCCGGACAGTCCGTACAATGAGCAGTTCCTC. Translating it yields CASSPPDSPYNEQFL.

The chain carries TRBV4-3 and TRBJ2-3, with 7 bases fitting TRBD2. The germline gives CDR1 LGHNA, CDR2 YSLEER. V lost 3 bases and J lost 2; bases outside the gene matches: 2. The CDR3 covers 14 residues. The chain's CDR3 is CASSHAGVTDTQYF. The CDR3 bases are TGCGCCAGCAGCCACGCGGGGGTCACAGATACGCAGTATTTT.